This entry lists 31 T cell receptor beta chains sequenced from one sample in a study of HIV-infected children after antiretroviral therapy interruption. Stated treatment: PENTA 11 planned treatment interruption arm or continuous ART arm. The TCR library was built from RNA with a 3' RACE protocol and unique molecular identifiers. MiXCR, run by TCRdb on the 3' RACE reads, gives a single entry per CDR3 protein. The sample includes around 15,000 distinct CDR3 sequences, more than 3% of them seen just once. The source material was CD45RO+ CD8+ T cells from PBMCs, pooled from several time points, sampled from a donor given antiretroviral therapy, either interrupted or continuous. Subset: memory CD8+ CD45RO+ CD45RA- T cells. These receptor sequences come from a pool of human donors with HIV.

This clonotype has at least ten counts. The chain joins TRBV24-1 to TRBJ1-2; tentative D call: TRBD1 (5 bases). This CDR3 contains 14 residues. Trimming removed 2 bases at V and 8 bases at J, with 14 bases between. Germline CDR1 and CDR2: KGHDR and SFDVKD. The CDR3 DNA is TGTGCCACCAGTGATTCCGGGGGTAGCGACGGCTACACCTTC. It translates to CATSDSGGSDGYTF.

This clonotype was seen repeatedly, ten times or more. The V call is TRBV4-2, the J call TRBJ2-7; D is unresolved. The CDR3 spans 15 residues. CDR1 and CDR2 (germline): LGHNA, YNFKEQ. Trimming removed 0 bases from V and 6 bases from J, with 15 bases in between. CDR3: CASSQDERKESEQYF. CDR3 in DNA: TGTGCCAGCAGCCAAGATGAAAGGAAGGAGAGCGAGCAGTACTTC.

This clonotype is termed medium-sized. The J gene is TRBJ2-7, the V gene TRBV28; the match to TRBD1 covers 7 bases. This CDR3 spans 13 amino acids. Per germline, CDR1 MDHEN and CDR2 SYDVKM. With V trimmed by 8 bases and J by 0 bases, 4 bases remained unmatched. For the CDR3, the DNA is TGTGCCAGCCCGGGACAGAGCTCCTACGAGCAGTACTTC. This translates into CASPGQSSYEQYF.

The rearrangement links TRBV10-3 to TRBJ2-7; tentatively, D is TRBD2 (5 bases). Germline loops: CDR1 ENHRY, CDR2 SYGVKD. V lost 7 bases to trimming and J lost 7 bases, with 11 bases between them. The CDR3 loop spans 11 amino acids. The CDR3 coding sequence is TGTGCCATCATCCTATGGAGGGAGCAGTACTTC. It translates to CAIILWREQYF.

This clonotype was observed at least ten times. The chain recombines TRBV27 with TRBJ1-5; 9 nucleotides align to TRBD1. In germline, CDR1 is MNHEY, CDR2 SMNVEV (reference sequence). The V gene end was trimmed by 6 bases and the J gene end by 8 bases; junction bases not matched to a gene: 11. The length of the CDR3 is 15 residues. The CDR3 region has the DNA TGTGCCAGCAGCCCCGGGACAGGGCATGTCGAGCCCCAGCATTTT. This sequence encodes CASSPGTGHVEPQHF.

This clonotype was observed at least ten times. The rearrangement uses TRBV6-5 and TRBJ2-7, with unresolved D. Germline CDR1 is MNHEY and CDR2 is SVGAGI. The CDR3 runs 13 residues. V lost 8 bases, J lost 1 base, and 12 bases lay in between. CDR3 sequence: CASGLSHSYEQYF. CDR3 nucleotide sequence: TGTGCCAGCGGCCTCAGCCATTCCTACGAGCAGTACTTC.

The sample holds many counts of this clonotype. The chain couples TRBV4-1 to TRBJ2-1; D possibly corresponds to TRBD2 (6 bases). The CDR3 runs to 18 residues. V was cut by 3 bases and J by 2 bases, with 20 bases left in between. The germline CDR1 and CDR2 sequences are MGHRA and YSYEKL. The CDR3 protein is CASSQWRLVPLPYNEQFF. CDR3 nucleotides: TGCGCCAGCAGCCAGTGGAGACTAGTCCCCTTACCCTACAATGAGCAGTTCTTC.

In its sample, this clonotype was seen a few times. The rearrangement uses TRBV4-1 and TRBJ2-7; tentative D call: TRBD1 (6 bases). The CDR3 loop spans 14 amino acids. Trimming took 3 bases from V and 2 from J, leaving 11 bases between them. Germline V gene sequence: CDR1 MGHRA, CDR2 YSYEKL. The CDR3 spells CASSHGRDTYEQYF. In DNA form, the CDR3 reads TGCGCCAGCAGCCACGGCAGGGACACCTACGAGCAGTACTTC.

This clonotype was counted many times. The chain has TRBV29-1 and TRBJ2-7; 12 nucleotides match TRBD2. This CDR3 region has 15 residues. The germline gives CDR1 SQVTM, CDR2 ANQGSEA. J was trimmed by 1 base and V by 5 bases; bases with no gene match: 6. CDR3 DNA sequence: TGCAGCGTTCTGGACGGACTAGCGGGGTCCTACGAGCAGTACTTC. Encoded protein: CSVLDGLAGSYEQYF.

This clonotype ranks as medium-sized. The rearrangement joins TRBV7-9 to TRBJ1-1; D is perhaps TRBD1 (6 bases). V shed 5 bases and J shed 8 bases, with 15 bases lying between them. Germline V CDR1 and CDR2: SEHNR, FQNEAQ (reference sequence). The CDR3 covers 13 residues. The CDR3 DNA reads as TGTGCCAGCAGCCCCCGACAGGCAAAAGAAGCTTTCTTT. It codes for CASSPRQAKEAFF.

This clonotype was recorded at least ten times. The chain combines TRBV29-1 with TRBJ2-7; D may match TRBD1 or TRBD2 (6 bases each). V was pared by 1 base and J by 2 bases, with 15 bases between. This CDR3 has 15 residues. Germline CDR1 and CDR2: SQVTM and ANQGSEA. CDR3 residues: CSVEGVGGVAYEQYF. CDR3 in DNA: TGCAGCGTTGAAGGCGTGGGGGGCGTTGCCTACGAGCAGTACTTC.

This clonotype was observed many times. The gene calls are TRBV6-6 and TRBJ1-1; D is ambiguous. CDR1 is MNHNY, CDR2 SVGAGI, per germline (reference sequence). V lost 8 bases and J 1 base, leaving 5 bases between the germline ends. The CDR3 is made up of 11 amino acids. CDR3 residues: CASLTNTEAFF. For the CDR3, the DNA is TGTGCCAGCCTCACGAACACTGAAGCTTTCTTT.

By share, this clonotype counts as medium-sized. The rearrangement uses TRBV9 and TRBJ2-7; no reliable D call. V lost 4 bases and J 1 base, leaving 12 bases between the germline ends. From germline, CDR1 is SGDLS and CDR2 YYNGEE. The CDR3 has 14 amino acids. The DNA for the CDR3 is TGTGCCAGCAGCCCGGTACAGCAATCCTACGAGCAGTACTTC. Its translation: CASSPVQQSYEQYF.

The table lists this clonotype with many counts. The chain couples TRBV28 to TRBJ2-1; D is ambiguous. This CDR3 comprises 10 residues. Trimming cost V 3 bases and J 6 bases, with 0 bases left between them. Germline-derived CDR1 and CDR2 are MDHEN and SYDVKM. CDR3 coding DNA: TGTGCCAGCAGTTTCAATGAGCAGTTCTTC. Translated: CASSFNEQFF. Using reference TRBV28 and TRBJ2-1 for the parts outside the CDR3, the full variable domain is DVKVTQSSRYLVKRTGEKVFLECVQDMDHENMFWYRQDPGLGLRLIYFSYDVKMKEKGDIPEGYSVSREKKERFSLILESASTNQTSMYLCASSFNEQFFGPGTRLTVL.

This clonotype was counted at least ten times. The rearrangement joins TRBV5-4 to TRBJ2-6, with D uncertain. This CDR3 comprises 15 residues. CDR1 is SGHNT, CDR2 YYREEE, per germline (reference sequence). The V end was cut by 3 bases, the J end by 0 bases, with 7 bases between. The CDR3 sequence is CASSWPDSGANVLTF. The CDR3 DNA follows: TGTGCCAGCAGCTGGCCGGACTCTGGGGCCAACGTCCTGACTTTC.

As for this clonotype: A much larger clone sits a single nucleotide away, making a read error possible. The rearrangement links TRBV15 to TRBJ2-3, with 12 bases identical to TRBD2. Germline CDR1 and CDR2: LNHNV and YYDKDF (reference sequence). The CDR3 totals 15 residues. In nucleotides, the CDR3 is TGTGTCACCAGCAGGACTAGCGGGGCCTCAGATACGCAGTATTTT. As protein: CVTSRTSGASDTQYF.

This clonotype was found many times. CDR3: CASSLTEETQYF. CDR3 DNA sequence: TGTGCCAGCAGCCTAACAGAAGAGACCCAGTACTTC. The V gene is TRBV12-3 or TRBV12-4, the J gene TRBJ2-5; no clear D gene. V was cut by 6 bases and J by 3 bases, with 8 bases left in between. CDR3 length: 12 residues.

This clonotype was detected ten times or more. This chain connects TRBV6-1 to TRBJ1-6; D is undetermined. The CDR3 runs 13 residues. V was trimmed by 3 bases and J by 7 bases, leaving 7 bases between them. The germline V gene has CDR1 MNHNS and CDR2 SASEGT. DNA of the CDR3: TGTGCCAGCAGTGATACAAACAATTCACCCCTCCACTTT. The encoded protein is CASSDTNNSPLHF.

This clonotype was seen many times. The V and J genes are TRBV28 and TRBJ1-5; maybe TRBD1 (5 bases). Germline CDR1 is MDHEN and CDR2 is SYDVKM. V dropped 3 bases and J dropped 0 bases, with 18 bases sitting between them. The CDR3 contains 18 residues. DNA for the CDR3: TGTGCCAGCAGTTTCGAGGGGTATAGCGGGTATAGCAATCAGCCCCAGCATTTT. Translation gives CASSFEGYSGYSNQPQHF.

Many counts were recorded for this clonotype. The chain carries TRBV2 and TRBJ2-7; a possible D gene is TRBD1 (6 bases). Germline V gene sequence: CDR1 SNHLY, CDR2 FYNNEI. The CDR3 spans 13 residues. V shed 2 bases and J shed 2 bases, with 7 bases lying between them. The CDR3 DNA is TGTGCCAGCAGTGAAACAGGGACCTACGAGCAGTACTTC. This translates into CASSETGTYEQYF.

This chain links TRBV6-7 with TRBJ2-7; 11 nucleotides line up with TRBD2. TRBV6-7 is reported as an ORF; its role is uncertain. Losses at the gene ends were 6 bases for V and 0 bases for J; bases not matched to a gene: 4. The CDR3 length is 15 residues. CDR3 sequence: CASRPSGGPSYEQYF. For the CDR3, the DNA is TGTGCCAGCAGACCTAGCGGGGGGCCCTCCTACGAGCAGTACTTC.

This clonotype was observed many times. The chain couples TRBV27 to TRBJ2-7; either TRBD1 or TRBD2 may supply D (5 bases each). The CDR3 is 15 residues long. Trimming pared 8 bases from V and 0 bases from J, leaving 17 bases between. Germline-derived CDR1 and CDR2 are MNHEY and SMNVEV (reference sequence). DNA for the CDR3: TGTGCCAGCGCACCCGTCGAGGGGTACTCCTACGAGCAGTACTTC. As protein: CASAPVEGYSYEQYF.

This clonotype has ten or more counts. The chain employs TRBV7-6 and TRBJ2-3; D not resolved. The V end lost 5 bases, the J end lost 4 bases, and 7 bases lay between the germline ends. From germline, CDR1 is SGHVS and CDR2 FNYEAQ. CDR3 length equals 12 residues. The CDR3: CASSPPSDTQYF. The CDR3 region has the DNA TGTGCCAGCAGCCCCCCGTCAGATACGCAGTATTTT.

This clonotype came up many times. V gene TRBV5-1 combines with J gene TRBJ2-7; tentatively, D is TRBD2 (6 bases). From germline, CDR1 is SGHRS and CDR2 YFSETQ. The ends were cut back, 0 bases at V and 3 bases at J, with 10 bases in the middle. The CDR3 is made up of 14 amino acids. In DNA form, the CDR3 reads TGCGCCAGCAGCTTGGGGTCGGGACTCTACGAGCAGTACTTC. The encoded protein is CASSLGSGLYEQYF.

This clonotype was observed at least ten times. The chain has TRBV27 and TRBJ2-7; D unresolved. Trimming removed 5 bases from V and 2 bases from J, with 10 bases in between. This CDR3 region has 13 residues. Per the germline V gene, CDR1 is MNHEY and CDR2 is SMNVEV (reference sequence). The CDR3 nucleotides are TGTGCCAGCAGTCCTTTTTCGACCTACGAGCAGTACTTC. Residues: CASSPFSTYEQYF.

Ten or more counts support this clonotype. The chain carries TRBV6-1 and TRBJ1-6; unclear D gene. V shed 1 base and J shed 7 bases, with 14 bases lying between them. The germline CDR1 and CDR2 sequences are MNHNS and SASEGT. The CDR3 runs 16 residues. The CDR3 loop is CASSEVWHSVNSPLHF. Written as DNA, the CDR3 is TGTGCCAGCAGTGAAGTGTGGCATTCGGTAAATTCACCCCTCCACTTT.

The table lists this clonotype with many counts. This chain joins TRBV6-4 and TRBJ2-3; TRBD2 is a possible D gene (5 bases). Germline V CDR1 and CDR2: MRHNA, SNTAGT. The CDR3 totals 13 residues. Trimming cost V 6 bases and J 0 bases, with 7 bases left between them. Written as DNA, the CDR3 is TGTGCCAGCAGCCGGGGTAGCACAGATACGCAGTATTTT. Its protein product is CASSRGSTDTQYF.

On this clonotype itself: This could be a read error, since a much larger clone is one nucleotide away. The chain employs TRBV7-9 and TRBJ2-3; D not resolved. From germline, CDR1 is SEHNR and CDR2 FQNEAQ (reference sequence). The CDR3 totals 12 residues. The ends were cut back, 5 bases at V and 8 bases at J, with 11 bases in the middle. The CDR3 sequence: CASSVGKGTQYF. The CDR3 coding sequence is TGTGCCAGCAGCGTAGGGAAAGGTACGCAGTATTTT.

A word on this clonotype: A clone one base away is much larger, so this may be a read error. The genes are TRBV10-3 and TRBJ2-7; D is undetermined. CDR1 and CDR2 (germline): ENHRY, SYGVKD. The CDR3 runs to 11 residues. CDR3 DNA: TGTGCCATCGGTGAGCTATACGAGCAGTACTTC. Translated: CAIGELYEQYF.

About this clonotype: Mismatch with germline at one junction end may stem from a read error. The V gene is TRBV20-1, the J gene TRBJ2-4, with a tentative D call TRBD2 (5 bases). The CDR3 totals 14 residues. The germline V gene encodes CDR1 DFQATT and CDR2 SNEGSKA (reference sequence). CDR3 amino acids: CSARGGLAENIQYF. CDR3 nucleotide sequence: TGCAGTGCTAGAGGAGGGCTAGCCGAAAACATTCAGTACTTC.

This clonotype was seen many times. The chain couples TRBV7-2 to TRBJ1-2; D call uncertain. The CDR3 runs 16 residues. Germline lookup yields CDR1 SGHTA and CDR2 FQGNSA. V lost 6 bases to trimming and J lost 6 bases, with 23 bases between them. The CDR3 region is CASRRPGTDITDGYTF. The CDR3 nucleotides read TGTGCCAGCAGGAGACCCGGAACAGATATAACCGATGGCTACACCTTC.